One sample yielded the 3 T cell receptor beta chains listed below, sequenced in a study of cytomegalovirus exposure and HLA in healthy donors. The PCR was carried out with 60 Vbeta primers and 13 Jbeta primers. TCRdb keeps only in-frame clones here, not all; method: immunoSEQ multiplex PCR. The sample includes some 65,000 clones, around 80% of them seen just once. Sequenced input: PBMCs. The source of these receptors is a girl aged 5-17 years in good health and CMV-seropositive.

The chain joins TRBV5-1 to TRBJ2-6; 7 bases line up with TRBD1. The CDR3 is 19 residues long. CDR1 is SGHRS, CDR2 YFSETQ, per germline. With 4 bases clipped from V and 0 bases from J, the junction kept 13 bases outside the gene matches. The CDR3 DNA reads TGCGCCAGCAGCAATCGCCGGGACAGCGGACTCTCTGGGGCCAACGTCCTGACTTTC. Protein: CASSNRRDSGLSGANVLTF.

This chain joins TRBV28 and TRBJ2-1, with D possibly TRBD2 on 6 matching bases. This CDR3 comprises 16 residues. Germline lookup yields CDR1 MDHEN and CDR2 SYDVKM. The V gene lost 6 bases and the J gene lost 3 bases, with 18 bases spanning the gap. The CDR3 here is CASSLGSGPYYNEQFF. In nucleotides, the CDR3 is TGTGCCAGCAGCTTGGGTAGCGGCCCTTACTACAATGAGCAGTTCTTC. Complete variable domain (other parts from reference TRBV28 and TRBJ2-1): DVKVTQSSRYLVKRTGEKVFLECVQDMDHENMFWYRQDPGLGLRLIYFSYDVKMKEKGDIPEGYSVSREKKERFSLILESASTNQTSMYLCASSLGSGPYYNEQFFGPGTRLTVL.

The chain has TRBV29-1 and TRBJ2-5, with a tentative D call TRBD2 (5 bases). Germline V CDR1 and CDR2: SQVTM, ANQGSEA. This CDR3 is built from 13 residues. V shed 3 bases and J shed 1 base, with 9 bases lying between them. The CDR3 protein is CSVEDSLQETQYF. The CDR3, as DNA: TGCAGCGTTGAGGACTCACTCCAAGAGACCCAGTACTTC.